The T cell receptor beta chain under discussion was sequenced for a study of blood T cell repertoires in COVID-19. The overall study: Researchers got acute and convalescent COVID-19 samples from the United States, Italy and Spain. Nucleic acid was either cDNA or gDNA, and it came from T cells, B-cell-depleted T cells, or PBMCs.

Germline V gene data show CDR1 as MNHNY and CDR2 as SVGAGI (reference sequence). V lost 0 bases and J 2 bases, leaving 11 bases between the germline ends. There are 16 residues in the CDR3. Original processing methods: Estimates of nucleated cell counts were drawn from the amplification of reference gene primers. Clones were sequenced by immunoSEQ multiplex PCR, and TCRdb holds only the in-frame ones, with some missing. V and J calls and clone size are as listed in that table; D and trimming were resolved from the DNA. Of some 120,000 clones listed, roughly nine tenths are singletons. Sequenced material: peripheral blood. The TCR sequence derives from a man in his 70s with active or convalescent COVID-19. This chain links TRBV6-6 with TRBJ1-5, with D perhaps matching TRBD1 (5 bases). The CDR3 bases are TGTGCCAGCAGTTACTCGGGGCAACGTGGCAATCAGCCCCAGCATTTT. Protein sequence: CASSYSGQRGNQPQHF.